This TCR beta chain is drawn from a study of blood T cell repertoires in COVID-19. Study as a whole: In each case, the material was cDNA or gDNA derived from T cells, B-cell-depleted T cells, or PBMCs.

Trimming stripped 2 bases from V and 1 base from J, with 11 bases between. CDR1 is LNHNV, CDR2 YYDKDF, per germline (reference sequence). The CDR3 covers 15 residues. Sequencing used immunoSEQ multiplex PCR; TCRdb keeps in-frame clones, though not all of them. This sample has 350,000 to 400,000 clones, with 80% to 95% found just once. This clonotype was obtained from a woman aged 35 to 49 who had been exposed to COVID-19. This rearrangement joins TRBV15 to TRBJ1-2; D might be TRBD1 (5 bases). Sample: PBMCs or T cells enriched from blood (not recorded which). The CDR3 loop is CATSRLGDYNYGYTF. The DNA of the CDR3 is TGTGCCACCAGCAGATTAGGGGACTATAACTATGGCTACACCTTC. Filled out from reference TRBV15 and TRBJ1-2, the complete variable domain reads DAMVIQNPRYQVTQFGKPVTLSCSQTLNHNVMYWYQQKSSQAPKLLFHYYDKDFNNEADTPDNFQSRRPNTSFCFLDIRSPGLGDTAMYLCATSRLGDYNYGYTFGSGTRLTVV.